This TCR beta chain was recovered during a study of shared clonotypes between healthy human individuals. Study observations and caveats: Naive CD4 clonotypes were shared across several donors at around 5.4%. Naive subsets generally exceeded memory subsets in estimated richness. The small donor group covered limited genetic and exposure diversity.

The authors loaded 200 ng DNA, tens of thousands of T cell genomes, into sorted-subset replicate PCRs. Clones were read by immunoSEQ multiplex PCR, and TCRdb kept only the in-frame ones, dropping some. This table holds 800,000 to 950,000 clones, approximately 96% found once. The naive CD8 subset, CD45RO-negative cells positively selected for CCR7, excluded terminally differentiated effector memory CD45RA+ cells. Note on this clone: Its antigen is currently unknown.

The germline V gene has CDR1 SGHRS and CDR2 YFSETQ. The V segment lost 0 bases and the J segment 7 bases; nucleotides outside the gene matches: 7. CDR3 length equals 16 residues. What was sequenced was naive CD8+ T cells sorted from blood. This chain uses TRBV5-1 with TRBJ1-4, with TRBD1 identical over 9 bases. The source is a man younger than 45 in good health. CDR3 sequence: CASSLGTTGGGEKLFF. In DNA, the CDR3 is TGCGCCAGCAGCTTGGGGACTACAGGGGGCGGTGAAAAACTGTTTTTT.